Listed below are T cell receptor beta chains from one sample, sequenced in a study of T cell repertoires in cytomegalovirus infection. One entry per CDR3 protein results from TCRdb running MiXCR on the reads. Among hundreds of thousands of distinct CDR3 sequences, roughly 43% were seen once, and the ten largest hold approximately 40%. Their target antigens are unknown. The material was cultured PBMCs, obtained from culture after CMV antigen stimulation. The receptors come from a human donor in good health (CMV status not recorded). Some clones in this sample may be carry-over from other donors' samples. Each CDR3 is given with its conserved first and last residue. The D gene is left open where the match is weak. Rows may omit the clone size; those that give it use once, few, many or a size class.

clone_size	v_call	d_call	cdr3_length	j_call	cdr3_aa	cdr3_nt
.	TRBV11-2	.	12	TRBJ2-7	CASSRNAFEQYF	TGTGCCAGCAGCCGAAATGCCTTCGAGCAGTACTTC
.	TRBV27	.	17	TRBJ2-1	CASSLMGGGQGDYEQFF	TGTGCCAGCAGTTTGATGGGGGGGGGGCAGGGTGACTATGAGCAGTTCTTC
.	TRBV6-2/TRBV6-3	TRBD2	18	TRBJ2-3	CASSYPSGAAGARDTQYF	TGTGCCAGCAGTTACCCCTCGGGCGCGGCGGGAGCGAGAGATACGCAGTATTTT
few	TRBV10-3	TRBD1	14	TRBJ1-5	CATSLDRTNQPQHF	TGTGCCACCTCGCTGGACAGGACGAATCAGCCCCAGCATTTT
.	TRBV12-3/TRBV12-4	TRBD2	14	TRBJ2-7	CASRLAGGYYEQYF	TGTGCCAGCCGACTAGCGGGGGGATATTACGAGCAGTACTTC
.	TRBV7-6	.	14	TRBJ2-1	CASSLASGFIEQFF	TGTGCCAGCAGCTTAGCTAGCGGCTTCATTGAGCAGTTCTTC
.	TRBV7-8	TRBD2	14	TRBJ2-1	CASSTSGSFNEQFF	TGTGCCAGCTCGACTAGCGGGAGTTTTAATGAGCAGTTCTTC
.	TRBV27	TRBD1	16	TRBJ1-6	CASSFGGQGYNSPLHF	TGTGCCAGCAGTTTTGGTGGACAGGGGTATAATTCACCCCTCCACTTT
.	TRBV29-1	TRBD1	13	TRBJ2-7	CSVLGQGDYEQYF	TGCAGCGTTCTGGGACAGGGGGACTACGAGCAGTACTTC
.	TRBV6-2/TRBV6-3	.	13	TRBJ2-1	CASSYGLPPEQFF	TGTGCCAGCAGTTACGGGCTTCCCCCAGAGCAGTTCTTC
few	TRBV27	.	14	TRBJ2-2	CASSTGFNTGELFF	TGTGCCAGCAGCACCGGTTTCAACACCGGGGAGCTGTTTTTT
.	TRBV12-5	.	13	TRBJ1-1	CASGLDRHTEAFF	TGTGCTAGTGGCCTTGACAGACACACTGAAGCTTTCTTT
many	TRBV7-2	TRBD2	16	TRBJ2-2	CASSIIAGANTGELFF	TGTGCCAGCAGTATAATAGCGGGAGCGAACACCGGGGAGCTGTTTTTT
.	TRBV7-2	.	13	TRBJ2-5	CASRGGLQETQYF	TGTGCCAGCAGGGGGGGCCTCCAAGAGACCCAGTACTTC
few	TRBV7-2	.	12	TRBJ2-3	CASSSLLDTQYF	TGTGCCAGCAGCTCCTTATTGGATACGCAGTATTTT
.	TRBV7-2	TRBD2	15	TRBJ2-7	CASSLGGRTSYEQYF	TGTGCCAGCAGCTTAGGCGGGAGAACCTCCTACGAGCAGTACTTC
few	TRBV7-8	.	16	TRBJ2-7	CASSQREAQGFHEQYF	TGTGCCAGCAGCCAAAGGGAGGCCCAGGGGTTTCACGAGCAGTACTTC
.	TRBV2	TRBD1	14	TRBJ1-6	CASREGRGPSPLHF	TGTGCCAGTAGGGAGGGCAGGGGGCCTTCACCCCTCCACTTT
many	TRBV7-2	TRBD2	15	TRBJ2-1	CASSLGLADYNEQFF	TGTGCCAGCAGCTTAGGTCTAGCGGACTACAATGAGCAGTTCTTC
.	TRBV5-5	.	12	TRBJ2-1	CASNGAYNEQFF	TGTGCCAGCAATGGAGCGTACAATGAGCAGTTCTTC
few	TRBV7-2	.	13	TRBJ1-1	CASSLIQNTEAFF	TGTGCCAGCAGCTTAATACAGAACACTGAAGCTTTCTTT
.	TRBV12-3/TRBV12-4	TRBD2	17	TRBJ2-7	CASRFGPTSGRDGEQYF	TGTGCCAGCAGGTTCGGCCCCACTAGCGGGAGGGATGGGGAGCAGTACTTC
.	TRBV19	.	17	TRBJ2-1	CASSDLPRVRGPLDIFF	TGTGCCAGTAGCGATCTACCCCGGGTAAGGGGCCCCCTCGACATCTTCTTC
.	TRBV12-3/TRBV12-4	TRBD1	15	TRBJ2-3	CASSPGQGAGDTQYF	TGTGCCAGCAGTCCAGGACAGGGGGCTGGGGATACGCAGTATTTT
.	TRBV7-2	.	14	TRBJ2-3	CASSLTGDTDTQYF	TGTGCCAGCAGCTTAACGGGGGACACAGATACGCAGTATTTT
many	TRBV7-2	.	13	TRBJ1-1	CASSSGPNTEAFF	TGTGCCAGCAGCTCCGGACCCAACACTGAAGCTTTCTTT
many	TRBV7-2	TRBD1	14	TRBJ2-4	CASSPRDRGNIQYF	TGTGCCAGCAGCCCCCGGGACAGGGGCAACATTCAGTACTTC
.	TRBV7-8	TRBD2	14	TRBJ2-5	CASSSDWGGETQYF	TGTGCCAGCAGCTCGGATTGGGGGGGAGAGACCCAGTACTTC
.	TRBV7-2	.	17	TRBJ2-7	CASSLSRITGTSYEQYF	TGTGCCAGCAGCTTAAGTCGAATCACCGGGACATCCTACGAGCAGTACTTC
.	TRBV7-9	.	15	TRBJ2-1	CASSSPGGSYNEQFF	TGTGCCAGCAGCTCCCCCGGAGGTTCCTACAATGAGCAGTTCTTC
.	TRBV6-5	.	15	TRBJ2-1	CASSYSRGKGNEQFF	TGTGCCAGCAGTTACTCGAGGGGCAAGGGGAATGAGCAGTTCTTC
many	TRBV6-1	TRBD1	15	TRBJ2-3	CATRQQGGLRDTQYF	TGTGCCACCCGGCAACAGGGGGGACTCAGGGATACGCAGTATTTT
.	TRBV7-8	.	15	TRBJ2-7	CASSLGRGIKNEQYF	TGTGCCAGCAGCTTGGGCCGGGGCATCAAAAACGAGCAGTACTTC
.	TRBV6-6	.	13	TRBJ1-2	CASRGEVSYGYTF	TGTGCCAGCAGGGGGGAGGTGTCCTATGGCTACACCTTC
.	TRBV6-6	TRBD1	18	TRBJ2-2	CASGVAAPGQGGIGELFF	TGTGCCAGCGGGGTTGCGGCCCCGGGACAGGGAGGGATCGGGGAGCTGTTTTTT
.	TRBV11-2	.	14	TRBJ2-3	CASSSRQLTDTQYF	TGTGCCAGCAGCTCCCGCCAGCTCACAGATACGCAGTATTTT
.	TRBV6-5	.	13	TRBJ2-7	CASSRDRSGEQYF	TGTGCCAGCAGTCGAGACAGGTCGGGCGAGCAGTACTTC
.	TRBV11-2	TRBD2	18	TRBJ2-3	CASSLPGLAGTSTDTQYF	TGTGCCAGCAGCTTACCCGGACTAGCGGGGACTAGCACAGATACGCAGTATTTT
.	TRBV11-2	.	17	TRBJ2-1	CASSSVKGRRVYNEQFF	TGTGCCAGCAGCTCCGTCAAGGGGAGGAGGGTCTACAATGAGCAGTTCTTC
.	TRBV5-6	.	15	TRBJ1-1	CASSLAGPMNTEAFF	TGTGCCAGCAGCTTGGCCGGACCGATGAACACTGAAGCTTTCTTT
few	TRBV7-2	.	15	TRBJ1-4	CASSLRGTDLEKLFF	TGTGCCAGCAGCTTACGTGGGACGGACCTTGAAAAACTGTTTTTT
.	TRBV15	TRBD2	15	TRBJ2-1	CATSAGLAGGNEEFF	TGTGCCACCAGCGCTGGGCTAGCGGGAGGCAATGAGGAGTTCTTC
once	TRBV9	.	14	TRBJ2-3	CASSVDRGTDTQYF	TGTGCCAGCAGCGTAGACAGGGGCACAGATACGCAGTATTTT
.	TRBV7-2	.	14	TRBJ2-5	CASSSGGTQETQYF	TGTGCCAGCAGCTCCGGGGGGACACAAGAGACCCAGTACTTC
.	TRBV11-2	TRBD1	16	TRBJ2-5	CASSFFRTGTDETQYF	TGTGCCAGCAGCTTTTTCAGGACCGGGACAGATGAGACCCAGTACTTC
.	TRBV4-3	.	16	TRBJ1-5	CASSQEQGLSNQPQHF	TGCGCCAGCAGCCAAGAACAGGGCCTTAGCAATCAGCCCCAGCATTTT
.	TRBV6-1	.	20	TRBJ2-1	CASSGRTPKISREANPEQFF	TGTGCCAGCAGTGGCAGAACTCCCAAAATCAGCAGGGAGGCAAATCCGGAGCAGTTCTTC
.	TRBV6-6	TRBD1	16	TRBJ2-3	CASSSSTGVSTDTQYF	TGTGCCAGCAGTTCGTCGACAGGGGTGAGCACAGATACGCAGTATTTT
few	TRBV3-1	TRBD1	15	TRBJ2-7	CASSQGAGGLYEQYF	TGTGCCAGCAGCCAAGGGGCAGGGGGCTTGTACGAGCAGTACTTC
.	TRBV12-3/TRBV12-4	TRBD2	13	TRBJ2-7	CAGAEAGDSEQYF	TGTGCCGGGGCGGAAGCGGGAGACTCCGAGCAGTACTTC
.	TRBV6-5	TRBD2	21	TRBJ2-1	CASSYSGLAGGLPLAYNEQFF	TGTGCCAGCAGTTACTCAGGACTAGCGGGAGGTCTCCCATTGGCATACAATGAGCAGTTCTTC
.	TRBV11-2	TRBD1	15	TRBJ2-2	CASSPDRGRGGELFF	TGTGCCAGCAGCCCCGACAGGGGGCGTGGCGGGGAGCTGTTTTTT
.	TRBV2	.	13	TRBJ1-5	CASSEMAGGPQHF	TGTGCCAGCAGTGAAATGGCCGGTGGACCCCAGCATTTT
.	TRBV7-9	.	12	TRBJ2-3	CASRPGTDTQYF	TGTGCCAGCAGGCCCGGAACAGATACGCAGTATTTT
few	TRBV6-6	TRBD2	17	TRBJ2-7	CASSYGPGGGEHNEQYF	TGTGCCAGCAGTTACGGGCCCGGGGGGGGCGAACATAACGAGCAGTACTTC
.	TRBV3-1	.	11	TRBJ2-5	CASSDPGTQYF	TGTGCCAGCAGCGATCCGGGGACCCAGTACTTC
few	TRBV12-3/TRBV12-4	.	12	TRBJ2-5	CASSSEGETQYF	TGTGCCAGCAGTTCCGAGGGGGAGACCCAGTACTTC